The subject of this entry is one TCR beta chain. The CDR3 is 14 amino acids. The V end was cut by 4 bases, the J end by 6 bases, with 15 bases between. Per the germline V gene, CDR1 is MNHEY and CDR2 is SMNVEV (reference sequence). Data came from immunoSEQ multiplex PCR; TCRdb stores just in-frame clones and leaves some out. The sample comprises 700,000 or so clones, 80% to 90% of which are singletons, and roughly 0.01% rests with the top ten. The data derive from a study of shared T cell receptors in the human thymus. These data were also filed under a second study, of human thymus T cells.

The sequencing sample was made of thymocytes. The rearrangement links TRBV27 to TRBJ1-1; D is unresolved. This clonotype was obtained from a girl younger than two with a congenital heart defect. The CDR3 bases are TGTGCCAGCAGTTATGCTAGGTCAGACGCTGAAGCTTTCTTT. It codes for CASSYARSDAEAFF.